These T cell receptor beta chains were read from a single sample in a study of shared clonotypes between healthy human individuals. Clones were sequenced by immunoSEQ multiplex PCR, and TCRdb holds only the in-frame ones, with some missing. This table has 2 million to 2.5 million clones, about 95% appearing once. Sequenced sample: naive CD8+ T cells sorted from blood. The receptors derive from a man between 18 and 35 years old in good health. Both conserved end residues are part of each CDR3. Fields, in order: D gene, clone size, J gene, V gene, CDR3 DNA, CDR3 protein. A D gene is named only where the DNA matches it firmly. Only some rows state a clone size, as once, few, many or a class for expanded clones.

d_call: NA; clone_size: NA; j_call: TRBJ1-1; v_call: TRBV19; cdr3_nt: TGTGCCAGTAGTATTTTGAACGGGATGAACACTGAAGCTTTCTTT; cdr3_aa: CASSILNGMNTEAFF
d_call: NA; clone_size: NA; j_call: TRBJ2-7; v_call: TRBV13; cdr3_nt: TGTGCCAGCAGCTCCGGCAGGGCGGCAGTCTACGAGCAGTACTTC; cdr3_aa: CASSSGRAAVYEQYF
d_call: NA; clone_size: NA; j_call: TRBJ2-7; v_call: TRBV6-1; cdr3_nt: TGTGCCAGCAGTGAAGGGCAGGGGCACTCCTACGAGCAGTACTTC; cdr3_aa: CASSEGQGHSYEQYF
d_call: NA; clone_size: NA; j_call: TRBJ1-1; v_call: TRBV7-9; cdr3_nt: TGTGCCAGCAGCTTATCCGGGGGCACTGAAGCTTTCTTT; cdr3_aa: CASSLSGGTEAFF
d_call: TRBD1; clone_size: NA; j_call: TRBJ2-7; v_call: TRBV6-5; cdr3_nt: TGTGCCAGCAGTTTTCAGGGGGCGTTCGACGAGCAGTACTTC; cdr3_aa: CASSFQGAFDEQYF
d_call: NA; clone_size: NA; j_call: TRBJ2-5; v_call: TRBV5-6; cdr3_nt: TGTGCCAGCAGCTTACGCGAGACCCAAGAGACCCAGTACTTC; cdr3_aa: CASSLRETQETQYF
d_call: NA; clone_size: NA; j_call: TRBJ1-5; v_call: TRBV9; cdr3_nt: TGTGCCAGCAGCCCTGATGGGGCGCTACAGCCCCAGCATTTT; cdr3_aa: CASSPDGALQPQHF
d_call: NA; clone_size: NA; j_call: TRBJ2-7; v_call: TRBV27; cdr3_nt: TGTGCCAGCAGTTTGGAAGGGGCCCTGCCCGAGCAGTACTTC; cdr3_aa: CASSLEGALPEQYF
d_call: NA; clone_size: NA; j_call: TRBJ2-7; v_call: TRBV5-1; cdr3_nt: TGCGCCAGCAGCTTGGGACAGAAAGGGTACGAGCAGTACTTC; cdr3_aa: CASSLGQKGYEQYF
d_call: NA; clone_size: NA; j_call: TRBJ1-6; v_call: TRBV30; cdr3_nt: TGTGCCTGGAGTGTCCCGCTCGGCGGGTATAATTCACCCCTCCACTTT; cdr3_aa: CAWSVPLGGYNSPLHF
d_call: TRBD1; clone_size: NA; j_call: TRBJ2-3; v_call: TRBV6-1; cdr3_nt: TGTGCCAGCAGTGAAGTGGGCCCCGACAGGGCCTTCACAGATACGCAGTATTTT; cdr3_aa: CASSEVGPDRAFTDTQYF
d_call: TRBD1; clone_size: NA; j_call: TRBJ2-7; v_call: TRBV6-1; cdr3_nt: TGTGCCGGAAGGACAGGGGACGAGCAGTACTTC; cdr3_aa: CAGRTGDEQYF
d_call: TRBD2; clone_size: NA; j_call: TRBJ2-7; v_call: TRBV4-1; cdr3_nt: TGCGCCAGCAGCCCTAGCCCGGGGGGGGCCTACGAGCAGTACTTC; cdr3_aa: CASSPSPGGAYEQYF
d_call: NA; clone_size: NA; j_call: TRBJ1-6; v_call: TRBV10-1; cdr3_nt: TGCGCCAGCAGTGAGGAGGGGGAGTGGGGTTCACCCCTCCACTTT; cdr3_aa: CASSEEGEWGSPLHF
d_call: NA; clone_size: NA; j_call: TRBJ2-3; v_call: TRBV5-5; cdr3_nt: TGTGCCAGCAGCTTGGCCGGGTTAGCGTTAGATACGCAGTATTTT; cdr3_aa: CASSLAGLALDTQYF
d_call: TRBD1; clone_size: NA; j_call: TRBJ1-5; v_call: TRBV5-1; cdr3_nt: TGCGCCAGCCCCCGAACAGGGGGCCAGCCCCAGCATTTT; cdr3_aa: CASPRTGGQPQHF
d_call: NA; clone_size: NA; j_call: TRBJ2-7; v_call: TRBV4-3; cdr3_nt: TGCGCCAGCAGCCAAGATGAAGGAGCTATGTCCTACGAGCAGTACTTC; cdr3_aa: CASSQDEGAMSYEQYF
d_call: NA; clone_size: once; j_call: TRBJ2-7; v_call: TRBV9; cdr3_nt: TGTGCCAGCAGCGTAGACGGAGGCCACTCCGAGCAGTACTTC; cdr3_aa: CASSVDGGHSEQYF
d_call: NA; clone_size: NA; j_call: TRBJ1-6; v_call: TRBV4-1; cdr3_nt: TGCGCCAGCAGCCAAGACAACCCCCGGACAGTCACGCACTTT; cdr3_aa: CASSQDNPRTVTHF
d_call: NA; clone_size: NA; j_call: TRBJ2-7; v_call: TRBV7-2; cdr3_nt: TGTGCCAGCAGCTTTTCAGTAGGGCCCCTGTACGAGCAGTACTTC; cdr3_aa: CASSFSVGPLYEQYF
d_call: TRBD2; clone_size: once; j_call: TRBJ2-1; v_call: TRBV19; cdr3_nt: TGTGCCAGTAGTAGGGCTAGCGGCTACAATGAGCAGTTCTTC; cdr3_aa: CASSRASGYNEQFF
d_call: NA; clone_size: NA; j_call: TRBJ2-3; v_call: TRBV19; cdr3_nt: TGTGCCAGTAACCTTGGGACCACAGATACGCAGTATTTT; cdr3_aa: CASNLGTTDTQYF
d_call: NA; clone_size: NA; j_call: TRBJ2-7; v_call: TRBV19; cdr3_nt: TGTGCCAGTAGTATCACATCGACTCATGAAGGCTACGAGCAGTACTTC; cdr3_aa: CASSITSTHEGYEQYF
d_call: NA; clone_size: NA; j_call: TRBJ2-7; v_call: TRBV6-1; cdr3_nt: TGTGCCAGCAGGGACATCTCCTACGAGCAGTACTTC; cdr3_aa: CASRDISYEQYF
d_call: NA; clone_size: NA; j_call: TRBJ2-7; v_call: TRBV7-5; cdr3_nt: TGTGCCAGAAGCCCCGGACGGAGCTCCTACGAGCAGTACTTC; cdr3_aa: CARSPGRSSYEQYF
d_call: NA; clone_size: NA; j_call: TRBJ2-1; v_call: TRBV5-4; cdr3_nt: TGTGCCAGCAGCTTGGATTTGGGGGACAATGAGCAGTTCTTC; cdr3_aa: CASSLDLGDNEQFF
d_call: NA; clone_size: NA; j_call: TRBJ1-1; v_call: TRBV4-1; cdr3_nt: TGCGCCAGCAGCCATCGAGAGGGCAGTACCTCTGAAGCTTTCTTT; cdr3_aa: CASSHREGSTSEAFF
d_call: TRBD2; clone_size: NA; j_call: TRBJ2-7; v_call: TRBV14; cdr3_nt: TGTGCCAGCAGCCAAGAATTCCAGCGGGGGGCCTACGAGCAGTACTTC; cdr3_aa: CASSQEFQRGAYEQYF